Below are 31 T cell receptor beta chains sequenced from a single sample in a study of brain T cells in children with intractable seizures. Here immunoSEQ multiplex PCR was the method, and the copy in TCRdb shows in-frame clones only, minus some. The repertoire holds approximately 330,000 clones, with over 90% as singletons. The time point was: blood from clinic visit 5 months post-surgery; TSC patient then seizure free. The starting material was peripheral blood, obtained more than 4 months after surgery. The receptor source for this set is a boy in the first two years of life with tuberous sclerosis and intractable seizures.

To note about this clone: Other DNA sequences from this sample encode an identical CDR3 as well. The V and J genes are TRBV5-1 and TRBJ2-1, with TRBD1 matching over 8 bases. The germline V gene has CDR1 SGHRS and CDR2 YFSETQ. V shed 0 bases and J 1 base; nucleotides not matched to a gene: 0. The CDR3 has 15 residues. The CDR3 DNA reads TGCGCCAGCAGCTTGGGACAGGGGTCCTACAATGAGCAGTTCTTC. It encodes CASSLGQGSYNEQFF.

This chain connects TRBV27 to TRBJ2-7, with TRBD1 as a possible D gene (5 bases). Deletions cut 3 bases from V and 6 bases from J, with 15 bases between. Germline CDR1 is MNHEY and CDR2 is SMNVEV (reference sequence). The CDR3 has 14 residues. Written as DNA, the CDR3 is TGTGCCAGCAGTTTGGGGCCGACTGGCTCCGAGCAGTACTTC. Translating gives CASSLGPTGSEQYF.

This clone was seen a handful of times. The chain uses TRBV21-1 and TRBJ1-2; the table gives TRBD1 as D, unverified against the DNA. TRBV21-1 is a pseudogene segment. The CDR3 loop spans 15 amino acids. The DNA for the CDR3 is TGTGCCAGCAGCAAAGTGCGGTGGGGCCGGCTCATCTACACCTTC. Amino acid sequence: CASSKVRWGRLIYTF.

CDR3 DNA: TGTGCCACCAGCAGAGATCCCCGGGGGGGGATAGATACGCAGTATTTT. It specifies CATSRDPRGGIDTQYF. This sequence joins TRBV15 and TRBJ2-3; TRBD2 aligns across 8 bases. Germline loops: CDR1 LNHNV, CDR2 YYDKDF (reference sequence). With 0 bases clipped from V and 5 bases from J, the junction kept 7 bases outside the gene matches. CDR3 length: 16 amino acids.

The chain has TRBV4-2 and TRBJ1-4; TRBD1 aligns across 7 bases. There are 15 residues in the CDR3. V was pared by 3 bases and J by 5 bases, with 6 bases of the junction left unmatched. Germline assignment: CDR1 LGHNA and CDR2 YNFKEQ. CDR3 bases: TGTGCCAGCAGCCAGGGCGACAGGGACAATGAAAAACTGTTTTTT. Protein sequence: CASSQGDRDNEKLFF.

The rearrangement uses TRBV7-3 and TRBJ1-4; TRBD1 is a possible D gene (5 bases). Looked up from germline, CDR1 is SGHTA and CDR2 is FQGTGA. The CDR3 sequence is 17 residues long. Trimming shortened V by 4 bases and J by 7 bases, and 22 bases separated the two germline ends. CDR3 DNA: TGTGCCAGCAGCTCCCCCCGCCGGGGGGAGAGGGCTGAAAAACTGTTTTTT. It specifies CASSSPRRGERAEKLFF.

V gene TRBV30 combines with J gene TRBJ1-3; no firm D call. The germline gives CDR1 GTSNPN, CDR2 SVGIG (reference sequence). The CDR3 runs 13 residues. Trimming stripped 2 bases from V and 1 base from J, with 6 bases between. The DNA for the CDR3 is TGTGCCTGGAGTACAGAGTCTGGAAACACCATATATTTT. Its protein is CAWSTESGNTIYF.

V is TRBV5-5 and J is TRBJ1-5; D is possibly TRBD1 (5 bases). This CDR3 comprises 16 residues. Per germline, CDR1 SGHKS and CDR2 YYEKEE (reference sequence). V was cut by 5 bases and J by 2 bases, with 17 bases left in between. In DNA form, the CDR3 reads TGTGCCAGCAGGACGGGACTCCCACGGGGCAATCAGCCCCAGCATTTT. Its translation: CASRTGLPRGNQPQHF.

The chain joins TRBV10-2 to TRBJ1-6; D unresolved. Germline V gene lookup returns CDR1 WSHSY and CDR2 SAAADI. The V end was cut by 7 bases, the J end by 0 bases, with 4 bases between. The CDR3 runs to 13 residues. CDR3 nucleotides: TGCGCCAGCACGAGCTCCTATAATTCACCCCTCCACTTT. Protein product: CASTSSYNSPLHF.

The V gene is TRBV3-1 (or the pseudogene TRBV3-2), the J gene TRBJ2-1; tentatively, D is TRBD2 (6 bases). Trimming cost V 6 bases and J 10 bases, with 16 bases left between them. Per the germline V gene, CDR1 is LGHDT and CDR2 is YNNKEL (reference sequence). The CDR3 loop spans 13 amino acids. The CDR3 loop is CASSGQSGGEQFF. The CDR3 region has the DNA TGTGCCAGCAGTGGCCAGTCAGGAGGGGAGCAGTTCTTC.

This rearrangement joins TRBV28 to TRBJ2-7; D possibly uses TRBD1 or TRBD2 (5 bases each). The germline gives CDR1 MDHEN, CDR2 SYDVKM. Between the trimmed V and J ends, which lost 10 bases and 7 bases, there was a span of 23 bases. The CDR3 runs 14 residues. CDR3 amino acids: CATLPGTFLGEQYF. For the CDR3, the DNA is TGTGCCACGCTCCCCGGGACCTTTTTAGGGGAGCAGTACTTC. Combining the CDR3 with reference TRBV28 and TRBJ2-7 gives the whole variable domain DVKVTQSSRYLVKRTGEKVFLECVQDMDHENMFWYRQDPGLGLRLIYFSYDVKMKEKGDIPEGYSVSREKKERFSLILESASTNQTSMYLCATLPGTFLGEQYFGPGTRLTVT.

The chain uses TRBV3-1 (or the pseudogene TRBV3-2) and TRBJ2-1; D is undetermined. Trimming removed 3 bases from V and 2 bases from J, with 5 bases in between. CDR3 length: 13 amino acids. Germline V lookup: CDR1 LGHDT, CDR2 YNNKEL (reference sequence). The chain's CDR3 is CASSHATYNEQFF. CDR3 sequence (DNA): TGTGCCAGCAGCCATGCTACCTACAATGAGCAGTTCTTC.

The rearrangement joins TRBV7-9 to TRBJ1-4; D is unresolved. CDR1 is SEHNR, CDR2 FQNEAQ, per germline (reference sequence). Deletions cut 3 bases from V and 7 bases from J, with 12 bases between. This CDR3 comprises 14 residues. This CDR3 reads CASSFEVESEKLFF. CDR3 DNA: TGTGCCAGCAGCTTTGAGGTGGAAAGTGAAAAACTGTTTTTT.

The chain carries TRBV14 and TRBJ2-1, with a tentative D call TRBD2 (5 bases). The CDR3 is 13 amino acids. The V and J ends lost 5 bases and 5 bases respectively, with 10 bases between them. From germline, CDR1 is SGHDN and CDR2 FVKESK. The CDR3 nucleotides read TGTGCCAGCAGCTCTTGGACTCACAATGAGCAGTTCTTC. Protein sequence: CASSSWTHNEQFF. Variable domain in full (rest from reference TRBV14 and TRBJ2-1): EAGVTQFPSHSVIEKGQTVTLRCDPISGHDNLYWYRRVMGKEIKFLLHFVKESKQDESGMPNNRFLAERTGGTYSTLKVQPAELEDSGVYFCASSSWTHNEQFFGPGTRLTVL.

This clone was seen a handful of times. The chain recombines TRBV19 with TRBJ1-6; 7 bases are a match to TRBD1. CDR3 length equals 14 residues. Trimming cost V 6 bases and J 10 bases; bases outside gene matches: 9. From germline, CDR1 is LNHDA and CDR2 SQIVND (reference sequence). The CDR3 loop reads CASSQTGAESPLHF. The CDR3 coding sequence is TGTGCCAGTAGCCAAACAGGGGCGGAATCACCCCTCCACTTT.

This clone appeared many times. The CDR3 DNA follows: TGCAGTGCTAGAGGGGAAGATGGCTACACCTTC. This codes for CSARGEDGYTF. This chain uses TRBV20-1 with TRBJ1-2; D gene uncertain. There are 11 residues in the CDR3. Trimming left V 1 base short and J 6 bases short, with 6 bases between. CDR1 and CDR2 from the germline V gene are DFQATT and SNEGSKA (reference sequence).

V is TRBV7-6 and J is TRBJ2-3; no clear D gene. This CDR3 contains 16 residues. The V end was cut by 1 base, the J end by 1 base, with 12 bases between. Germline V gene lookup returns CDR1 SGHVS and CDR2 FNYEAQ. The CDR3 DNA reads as TGTGCCAGCAGCTTAGTCGCTTCCCCGGGCACAGATACGCAGTATTTT. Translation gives CASSLVASPGTDTQYF. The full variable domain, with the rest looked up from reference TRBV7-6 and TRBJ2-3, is GAGVSQSPRYKVTKRGQDVALRCDPISGHVSLYWYRQALGQGPEFLTYFNYEAQQDKSGLPNDRFSAERPEGSISTLTIQRTEQRDSAMYRCASSLVASPGTDTQYFGPGTRLTVL.

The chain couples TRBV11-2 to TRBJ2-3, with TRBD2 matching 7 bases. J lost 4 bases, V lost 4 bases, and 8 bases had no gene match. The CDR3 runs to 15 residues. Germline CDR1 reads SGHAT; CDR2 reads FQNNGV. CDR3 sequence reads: CASSYAGRESDTQYF. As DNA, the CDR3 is TGTGCCAGCAGCTATGCTGGGCGGGAGTCAGATACGCAGTATTTT. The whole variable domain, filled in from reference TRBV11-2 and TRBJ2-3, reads EAGVAQSPRYKIIEKRQSVAFWCNPISGHATLYWYQQILGQGPKLLIQFQNNGVVDDSQLPKDRFSAERLKGVDSTLKIQPAKLEDSAVYLCASSYAGRESDTQYFGPGTRLTVL.

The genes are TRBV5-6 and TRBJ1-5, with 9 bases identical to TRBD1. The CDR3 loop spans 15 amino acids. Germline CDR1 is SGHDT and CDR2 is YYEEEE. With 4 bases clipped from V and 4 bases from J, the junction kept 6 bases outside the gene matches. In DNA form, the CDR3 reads TGTGCCAGCAGCCCCGGGACAGGGCTGAATCAGCCCCAGCATTTT. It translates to CASSPGTGLNQPQHF.

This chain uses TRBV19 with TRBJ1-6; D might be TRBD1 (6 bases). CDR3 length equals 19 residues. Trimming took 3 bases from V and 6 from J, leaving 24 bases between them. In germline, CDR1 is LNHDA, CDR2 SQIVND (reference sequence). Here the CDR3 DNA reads TGTGCCAGTAGTATCTTCTCAGGGGAAAGGGGAACGATTAATTCACCCCTCCACTTT. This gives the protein CASSIFSGERGTINSPLHF.

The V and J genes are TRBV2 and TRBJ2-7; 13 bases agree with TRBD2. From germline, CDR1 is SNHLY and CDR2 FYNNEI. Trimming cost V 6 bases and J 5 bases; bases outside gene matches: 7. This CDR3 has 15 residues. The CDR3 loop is CASRETGLAGNEQYF. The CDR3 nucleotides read TGTGCCAGCAGGGAAACGGGACTAGCGGGAAACGAGCAGTACTTC.

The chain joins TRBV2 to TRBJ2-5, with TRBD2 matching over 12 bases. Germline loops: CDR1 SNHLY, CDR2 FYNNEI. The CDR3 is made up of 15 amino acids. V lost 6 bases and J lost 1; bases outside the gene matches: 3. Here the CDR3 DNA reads TGTGCCAGCAGGACTAGCGGGAGTACCCAAGAGACCCAGTACTTC. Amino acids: CASRTSGSTQETQYF.

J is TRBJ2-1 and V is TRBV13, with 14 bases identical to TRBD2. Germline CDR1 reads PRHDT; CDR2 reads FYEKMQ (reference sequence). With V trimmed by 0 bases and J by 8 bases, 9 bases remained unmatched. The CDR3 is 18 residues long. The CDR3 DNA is TGTGCCAGCAGCTTAGGCCGGGCAGGGACTAGCGGGAGCTATGAGCAGTTCTTC. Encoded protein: CASSLGRAGTSGSYEQFF.

The CDR3 spells CSARTYEQYF. The CDR3 region has the DNA TGCAGTGCTAGGACGTACGAGCAGTACTTC. The rearrangement joins TRBV20-1 to TRBJ2-7, with D unresolved. Germline V gene data show CDR1 as DFQATT and CDR2 as SNEGSKA (reference sequence). This CDR3 spans 10 amino acids. V lost 3 bases and J 4 bases, leaving 4 bases between the germline ends.

The CDR3: CATSPSGDYGYTF. CDR3 sequence (DNA): TGTGCCACCAGCCCCTCGGGGGACTATGGCTACACCTTC. The chain uses TRBV15 and TRBJ1-2; TRBD1 might be the D (5 bases). CDR3 length: 13 residues. Germline values: CDR1 LNHNV, CDR2 YYDKDF (reference sequence). Trimming pared 5 bases from V and 3 bases from J, leaving 10 bases between.

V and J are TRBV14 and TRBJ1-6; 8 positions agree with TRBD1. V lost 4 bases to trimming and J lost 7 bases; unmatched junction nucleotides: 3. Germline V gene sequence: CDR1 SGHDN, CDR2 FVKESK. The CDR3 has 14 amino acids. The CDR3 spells CASSLGTGNSPLHF. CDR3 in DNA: TGTGCCAGCAGCCTCGGGACAGGAAATTCACCCCTCCACTTT.

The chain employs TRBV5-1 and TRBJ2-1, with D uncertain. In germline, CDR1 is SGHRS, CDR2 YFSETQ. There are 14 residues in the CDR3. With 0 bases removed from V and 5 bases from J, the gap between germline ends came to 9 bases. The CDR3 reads CASSLGAVHNEQFF. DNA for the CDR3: TGCGCCAGCAGCTTGGGGGCCGTACACAATGAGCAGTTCTTC.

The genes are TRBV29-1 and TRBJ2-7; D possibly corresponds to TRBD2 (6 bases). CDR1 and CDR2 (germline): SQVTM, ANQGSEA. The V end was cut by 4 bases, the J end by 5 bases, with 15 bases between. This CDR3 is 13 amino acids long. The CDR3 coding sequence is TGCAGCGTTGTCGGGCGGGGTAAGGACGAGCAGTACTTC. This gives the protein CSVVGRGKDEQYF.

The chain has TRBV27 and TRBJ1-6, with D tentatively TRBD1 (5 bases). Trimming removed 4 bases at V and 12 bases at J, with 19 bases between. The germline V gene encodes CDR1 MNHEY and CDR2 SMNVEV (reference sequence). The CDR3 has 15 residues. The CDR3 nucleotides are TGTGCCAGCAGTTCATCCGACAGTCTCCGGGGACCCCTCCACTTT. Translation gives CASSSSDSLRGPLHF.

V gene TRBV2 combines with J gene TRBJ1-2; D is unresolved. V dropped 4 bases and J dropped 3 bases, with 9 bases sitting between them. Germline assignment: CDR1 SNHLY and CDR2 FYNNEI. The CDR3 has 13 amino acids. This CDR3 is CASSGGSDYGYTF. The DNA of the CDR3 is TGTGCCAGCAGTGGGGGATCTGACTATGGCTACACCTTC. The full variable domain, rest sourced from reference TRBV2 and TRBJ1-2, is EPEVTQTPSHQVTQMGQEVILRCVPISNHLYFYWYRQILGQKVEFLVSFYNNEISEKSEIFDDQFSVERPDGSNFTLKIRSTKLEDSAMYFCASSGGSDYGYTFGSGTRLTVV.

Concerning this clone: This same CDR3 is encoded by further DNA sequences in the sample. The CDR3 reads CASSIGGGYTF. The CDR3 DNA is TGTGCCAGTAGTATCGGGGGCGGCTACACCTTC. The gene calls are TRBV19 and TRBJ1-2; a possible D gene is TRBD1 (6 bases). V gave up 3 bases and J gave up 8 bases, with 7 bases separating them. The CDR3 length is 11 residues. Germline loops: CDR1 LNHDA, CDR2 SQIVND (reference sequence).